This T cell receptor (beta chain) came from a study of cytomegalovirus exposure and HLA in healthy donors. The PCR employed 60 Vbeta primers together with 13 Jbeta primers. Source study methods: The authors later counted approximately 80 million unique TCR beta chains, roughly 10 million of them shared. The repertoire was sequenced with immunoSEQ multiplex PCR; TCRdb's copy has only in-frame clones and lacks some. D and trimming were read from the DNA, whereas the V and J calls and clone size are those reported in that table. The sample records about 110,000 clones, around 80% being singletons. The germline V gene has CDR1 SEHNR and CDR2 FQNEAQ (reference sequence). The CDR3 is 16 residues long. V lost 5 bases to trimming and J lost 8 bases; unmatched junction nucleotides: 14.

The sequence came from a man in his fifties in good health and CMV-seronegative. Sample: PBMCs. The chain links TRBV7-9 to TRBJ2-1; 8 positions match TRBD2. The CDR3 is CASSRPRSGGIDEQFF. DNA for the CDR3: TGTGCCAGCAGCCGCCCGAGGAGCGGGGGAATTGATGAGCAGTTCTTC.